This T cell receptor beta chain was sequenced for a study of T cell responses to AZD1222 COVID-19 vaccine. General study points: The span of vaccine-associated CD4 TCRs extended across spike, with dominance at 160-218 and 743-854.

The assay was immunoSEQ multiplex PCR, and TCRdb's table has in-frame clones only and misses some. Of some 200,000 clones in the sample, just over 90% are singletons; the top ten hold around 3.5%. Worth noting for this clone: The antigen remains undetermined.

The V gene end was trimmed by 8 bases and the J gene end by 4 bases; junction bases not matched to a gene: 6. The germline V gene encodes CDR1 SEHNR and CDR2 FQNEAQ (reference sequence). This CDR3 contains 13 residues. The chain carries TRBV7-9 and TRBJ2-7, with TRBD2 identical over 9 bases. This clonotype was obtained from an adult who received the AZD1222 COVID-19 vaccine. The sample in question was peripheral blood, obtained 28 days after the second AZD1222 dose. The CDR3 DNA sequence: TGTGCCAGCGGTGAGCTAGCGGGGTACGAGCAGTACTTC. Encoded protein: CASGELAGYEQYF.